This T cell receptor (beta chain) was found in a study of blood T cell repertoires in COVID-19. This CDR3 has 12 amino acids. Germline CDR1 LNHDA, CDR2 SQIVND (reference sequence). Trimming took off 4 bases at V and 6 bases at J, with 9 bases between the two ends. Original methodology: Nucleated cell counts were estimated from reference gene primer amplification. Clones were read by immunoSEQ multiplex PCR, and TCRdb kept only the in-frame ones, dropping some. That table furnishes V, J and clone size, whereas the DNA furnished D and trimming. Here the sample spans 45,000 or so clones, around 86% being singletons.

This clonotype originated in an older woman with acute or convalescent COVID-19. This chain links TRBV19 with TRBJ1-1; D may be TRBD1 (6 bases). The sequencing input was peripheral blood. CDR3 DNA: TGTGCCAGTAGTACAAGGACAGCTGAAGCTTTCTTT. This gives the protein CASSTRTAEAFF. The whole variable domain, remainder taken from reference TRBV19 and TRBJ1-1, is DGGITQSPKYLFRKEGQNVTLSCEQNLNHDAMYWYRQDPGQGLRLIYYSQIVNDFQKGDIAEGYSVSREKKESFPLTVTSAQKNPTAFYLCASSTRTAEAFFGQGTRLTVV.